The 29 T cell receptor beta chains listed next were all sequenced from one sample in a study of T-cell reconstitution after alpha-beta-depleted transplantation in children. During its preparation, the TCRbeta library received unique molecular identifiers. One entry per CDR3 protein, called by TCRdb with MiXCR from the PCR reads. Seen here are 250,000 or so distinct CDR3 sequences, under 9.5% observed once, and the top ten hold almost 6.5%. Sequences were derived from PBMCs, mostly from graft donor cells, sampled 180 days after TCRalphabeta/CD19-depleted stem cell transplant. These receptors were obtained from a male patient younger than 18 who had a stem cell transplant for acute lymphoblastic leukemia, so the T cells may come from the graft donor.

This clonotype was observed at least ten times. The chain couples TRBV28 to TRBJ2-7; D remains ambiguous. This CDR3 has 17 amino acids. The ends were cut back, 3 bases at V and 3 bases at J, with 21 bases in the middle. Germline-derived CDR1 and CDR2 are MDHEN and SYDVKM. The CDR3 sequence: CASSFTLGQGRVYEQYF. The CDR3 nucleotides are TGTGCCAGCAGTTTTACTCTGGGCCAAGGTAGGGTCTACGAGCAGTACTTC.

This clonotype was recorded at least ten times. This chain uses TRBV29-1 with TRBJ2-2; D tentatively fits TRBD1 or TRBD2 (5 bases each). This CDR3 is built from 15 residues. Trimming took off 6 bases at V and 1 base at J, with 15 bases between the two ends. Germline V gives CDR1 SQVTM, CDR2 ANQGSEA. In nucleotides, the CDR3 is TGCAGCGTCGAGCTCCGGGACGGGAACACCGGGGAGCTGTTTTTT. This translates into CSVELRDGNTGELFF.

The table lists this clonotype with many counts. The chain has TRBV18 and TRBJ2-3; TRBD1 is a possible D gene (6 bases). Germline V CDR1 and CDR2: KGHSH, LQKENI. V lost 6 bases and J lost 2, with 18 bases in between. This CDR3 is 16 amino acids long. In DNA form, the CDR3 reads TGTGCCAGCTCCCAGGGGCGGAAAGCCCCCACAGATACGCAGTATTTT. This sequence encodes CASSQGRKAPTDTQYF. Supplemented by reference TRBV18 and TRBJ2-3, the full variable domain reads NAGVMQNPRHLVRRRGQEARLRCSPMKGHSHVYWYRQLPEEGLKFMVYLQKENIIDESGMPKERFSAEFPKEGPSILRIQQVVRGDSAAYFCASSQGRKAPTDTQYFGPGTRLTVL.

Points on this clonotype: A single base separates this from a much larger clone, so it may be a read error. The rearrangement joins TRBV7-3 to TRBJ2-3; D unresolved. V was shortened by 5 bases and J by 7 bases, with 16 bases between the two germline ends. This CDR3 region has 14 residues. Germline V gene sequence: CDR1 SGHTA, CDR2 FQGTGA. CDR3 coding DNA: TGTGCCAGCAGCCCCCTCTTGGCGGCAAATACGCAGTATTTT. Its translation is CASSPLLAANTQYF.

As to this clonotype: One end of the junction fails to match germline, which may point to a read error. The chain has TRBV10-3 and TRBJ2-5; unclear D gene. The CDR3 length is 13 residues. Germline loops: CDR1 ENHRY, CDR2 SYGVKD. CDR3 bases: TGTGCCATCAGTGGCAAGTCCCAAGATACCCAGTACTTC. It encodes CAISGKSQDTQYF.

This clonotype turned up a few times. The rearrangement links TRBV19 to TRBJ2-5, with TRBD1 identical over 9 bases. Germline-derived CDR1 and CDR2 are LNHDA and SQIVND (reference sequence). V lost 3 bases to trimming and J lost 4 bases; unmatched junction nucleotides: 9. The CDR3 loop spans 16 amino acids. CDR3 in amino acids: CASSIGTGKIAETQYF. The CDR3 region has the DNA TGTGCCAGTAGTATCGGGACAGGGAAGATAGCAGAGACCCAGTACTTC.

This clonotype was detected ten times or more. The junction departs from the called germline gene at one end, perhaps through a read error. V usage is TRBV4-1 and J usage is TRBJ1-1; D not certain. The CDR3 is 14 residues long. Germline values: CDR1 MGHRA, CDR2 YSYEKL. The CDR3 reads CASSPSRAGLETFF. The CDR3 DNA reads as TGCGCCAGCAGCCCCAGTAGAGCCGGGCTTGAAACTTTCTTT.

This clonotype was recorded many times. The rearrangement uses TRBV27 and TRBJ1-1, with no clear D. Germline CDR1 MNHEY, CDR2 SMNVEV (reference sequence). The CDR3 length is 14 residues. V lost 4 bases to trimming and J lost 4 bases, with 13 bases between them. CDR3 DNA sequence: TGTGCCAGCAGTTCACACCCACGCGGCACTGAAGCTTTCTTT. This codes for CASSSHPRGTEAFF.

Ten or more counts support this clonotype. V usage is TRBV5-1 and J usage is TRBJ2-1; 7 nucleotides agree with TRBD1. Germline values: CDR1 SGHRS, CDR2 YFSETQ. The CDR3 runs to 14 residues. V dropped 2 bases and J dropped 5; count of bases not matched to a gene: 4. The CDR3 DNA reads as TGCGCCAGCAGCTTAGGGGGCCCAGACAATGAGCAGTTCTTC. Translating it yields CASSLGGPDNEQFF.

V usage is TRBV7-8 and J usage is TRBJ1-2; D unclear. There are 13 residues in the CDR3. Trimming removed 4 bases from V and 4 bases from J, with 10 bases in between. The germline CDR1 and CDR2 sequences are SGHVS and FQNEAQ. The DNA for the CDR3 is TGTGCCAGCAGCTCCCGGGTTTTCTATGGCTACACCTTC. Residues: CASSSRVFYGYTF.

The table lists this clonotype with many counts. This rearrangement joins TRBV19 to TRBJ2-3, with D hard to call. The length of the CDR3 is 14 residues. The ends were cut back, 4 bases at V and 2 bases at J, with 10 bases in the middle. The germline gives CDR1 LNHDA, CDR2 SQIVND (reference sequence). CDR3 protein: CASSTGSITDTQYF. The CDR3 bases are TGTGCCAGTAGTACTGGCAGCATCACAGATACGCAGTATTTT.

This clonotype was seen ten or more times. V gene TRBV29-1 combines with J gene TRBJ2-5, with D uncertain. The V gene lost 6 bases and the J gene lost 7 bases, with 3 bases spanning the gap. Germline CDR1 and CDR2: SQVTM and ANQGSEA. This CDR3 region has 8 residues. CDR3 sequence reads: CSVGTQYF. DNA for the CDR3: TGCAGCGTAGGGACCCAGTACTTC.

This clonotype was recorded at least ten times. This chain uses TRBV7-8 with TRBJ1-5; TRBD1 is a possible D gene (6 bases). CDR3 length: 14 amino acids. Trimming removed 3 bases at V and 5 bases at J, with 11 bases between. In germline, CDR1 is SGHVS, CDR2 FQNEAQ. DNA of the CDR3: TGTGCCAGCAGCTTTTCAGGGGCGTATCAGCCCCAGCATTTT. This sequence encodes CASSFSGAYQPQHF.

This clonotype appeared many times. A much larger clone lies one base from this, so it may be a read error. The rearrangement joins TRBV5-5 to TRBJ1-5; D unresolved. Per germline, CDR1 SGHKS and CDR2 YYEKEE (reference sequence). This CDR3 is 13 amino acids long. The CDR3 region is CSSSLLGNQPQHF. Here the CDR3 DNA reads TGTTCCAGCAGCTTACTGGGAAATCAGCCCCAGCATTTT.

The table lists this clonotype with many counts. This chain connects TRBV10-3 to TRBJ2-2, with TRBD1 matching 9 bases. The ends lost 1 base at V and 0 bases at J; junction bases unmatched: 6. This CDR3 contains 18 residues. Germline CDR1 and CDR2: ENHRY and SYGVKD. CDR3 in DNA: TGTGCCATCAGTGAGTTTCACACAGGGGGCCCGAACACCGGGGAGCTGTTTTTT. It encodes CAISEFHTGGPNTGELFF.

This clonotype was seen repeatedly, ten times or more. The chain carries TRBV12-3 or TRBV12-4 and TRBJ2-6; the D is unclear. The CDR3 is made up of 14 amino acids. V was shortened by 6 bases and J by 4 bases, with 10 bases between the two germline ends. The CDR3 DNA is TGTGCCAGCAGCTCGTTATTCGGGGCCAACGTCCTGACTTTC. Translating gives CASSSLFGANVLTF.

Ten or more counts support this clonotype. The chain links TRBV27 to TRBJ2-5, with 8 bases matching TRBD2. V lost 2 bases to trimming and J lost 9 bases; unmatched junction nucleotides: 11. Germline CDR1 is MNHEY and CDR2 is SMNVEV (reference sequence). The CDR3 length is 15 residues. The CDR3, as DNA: TGTGCCAGCAGTTTAGCACGGGGGCCGGGAGGGCCCCAGTACTTC. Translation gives CASSLARGPGGPQYF.

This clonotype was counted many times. CDR3 loop: CASSLSGDWDEQFF. Written as DNA, the CDR3 is TGTGCCAGCAGCTTAAGCGGGGATTGGGATGAGCAGTTCTTC. The genes are TRBV7-9 and TRBJ2-1, with TRBD2 identical over 7 bases. CDR3 size: 14 residues. Germline V gene data show CDR1 as SEHNR and CDR2 as FQNEAQ (reference sequence). Unmatched junction bases numbered 6, after V lost 2 bases and J lost 8 bases.

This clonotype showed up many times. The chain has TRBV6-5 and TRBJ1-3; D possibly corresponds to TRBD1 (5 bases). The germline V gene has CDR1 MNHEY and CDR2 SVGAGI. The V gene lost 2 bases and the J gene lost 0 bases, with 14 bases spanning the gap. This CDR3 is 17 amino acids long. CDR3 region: CASSYIDRPLSGNTIYF. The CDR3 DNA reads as TGTGCCAGCAGTTACATCGACAGACCTCTCTCTGGAAACACCATATATTTT.

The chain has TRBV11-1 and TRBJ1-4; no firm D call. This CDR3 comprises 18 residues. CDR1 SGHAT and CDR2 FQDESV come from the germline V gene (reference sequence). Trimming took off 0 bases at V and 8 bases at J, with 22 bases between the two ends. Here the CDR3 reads CASSLAPMRKSNSEKLFF. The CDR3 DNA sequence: TGTGCCAGCAGCTTAGCGCCGATGAGGAAATCGAATAGCGAAAAACTGTTTTTT.

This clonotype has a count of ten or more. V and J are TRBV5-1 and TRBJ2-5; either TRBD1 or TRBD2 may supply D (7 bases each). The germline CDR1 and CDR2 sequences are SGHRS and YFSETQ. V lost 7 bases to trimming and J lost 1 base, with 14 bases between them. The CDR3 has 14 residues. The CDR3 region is CASVRGDSQETQYF. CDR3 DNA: TGCGCCAGCGTCCGGGGGGACAGCCAAGAGACCCAGTACTTC.

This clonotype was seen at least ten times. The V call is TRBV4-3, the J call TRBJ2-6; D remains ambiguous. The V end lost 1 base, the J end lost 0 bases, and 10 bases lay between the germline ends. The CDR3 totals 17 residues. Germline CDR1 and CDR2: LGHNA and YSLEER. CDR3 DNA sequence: TGCGCCAGCAGCCAAGCCCCCCACGCCTCTGGGGCCAACGTCCTGACTTTC. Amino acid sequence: CASSQAPHASGANVLTF.

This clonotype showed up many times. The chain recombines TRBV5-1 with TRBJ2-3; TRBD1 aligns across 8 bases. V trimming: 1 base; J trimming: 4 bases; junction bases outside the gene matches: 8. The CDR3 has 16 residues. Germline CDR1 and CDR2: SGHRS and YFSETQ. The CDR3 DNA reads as TGCGCCAGCAGCTTGTATGGACAGGGAGAAGCAGATACGCAGTATTTT. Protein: CASSLYGQGEADTQYF. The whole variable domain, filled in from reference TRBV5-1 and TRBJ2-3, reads KAGVTQTPRYLIKTRGQQVTLSCSPISGHRSVSWYQQTPGQGLQFLFEYFSETQRNKGNFPGRFSGRQFSNSRSEMNVSTLELGDSALYLCASSLYGQGEADTQYFGPGTRLTVL.

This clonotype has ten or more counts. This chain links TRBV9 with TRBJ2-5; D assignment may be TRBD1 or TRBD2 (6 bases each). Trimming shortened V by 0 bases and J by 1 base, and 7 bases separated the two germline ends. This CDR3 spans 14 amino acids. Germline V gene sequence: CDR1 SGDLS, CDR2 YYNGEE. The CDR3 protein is CASSVGGAQETQYF. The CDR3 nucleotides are TGTGCCAGCAGCGTAGGGGGGGCCCAAGAGACCCAGTACTTC.

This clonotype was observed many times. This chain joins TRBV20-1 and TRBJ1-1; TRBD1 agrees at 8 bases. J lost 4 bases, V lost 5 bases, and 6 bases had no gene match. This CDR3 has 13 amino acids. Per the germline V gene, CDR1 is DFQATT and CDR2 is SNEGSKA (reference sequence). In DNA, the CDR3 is TGCAGTGCTGGATCCGGACAGGGCACTGAAGCTTTCTTT. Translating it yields CSAGSGQGTEAFF.

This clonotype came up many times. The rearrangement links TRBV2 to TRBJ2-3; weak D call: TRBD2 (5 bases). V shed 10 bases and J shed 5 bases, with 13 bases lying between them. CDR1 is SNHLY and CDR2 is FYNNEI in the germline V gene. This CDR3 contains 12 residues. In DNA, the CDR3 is TGTGCCACCCCAGGAGGAAAAGATACGCAGTATTTT. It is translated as CATPGGKDTQYF. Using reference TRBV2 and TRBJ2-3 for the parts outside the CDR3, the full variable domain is EPEVTQTPSHQVTQMGQEVILRCVPISNHLYFYWYRQILGQKVEFLVSFYNNEISEKSEIFDDQFSVERPDGSNFTLKIRSTKLEDSAMYFCATPGGKDTQYFGPGTRLTVL.

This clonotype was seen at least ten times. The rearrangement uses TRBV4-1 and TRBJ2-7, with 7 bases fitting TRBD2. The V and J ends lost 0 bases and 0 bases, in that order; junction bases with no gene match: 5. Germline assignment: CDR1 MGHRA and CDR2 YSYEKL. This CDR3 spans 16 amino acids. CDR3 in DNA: TGCGCCAGCAGCCAAGATCGGGAGGTCATCTCCTACGAGCAGTACTTC. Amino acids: CASSQDREVISYEQYF.

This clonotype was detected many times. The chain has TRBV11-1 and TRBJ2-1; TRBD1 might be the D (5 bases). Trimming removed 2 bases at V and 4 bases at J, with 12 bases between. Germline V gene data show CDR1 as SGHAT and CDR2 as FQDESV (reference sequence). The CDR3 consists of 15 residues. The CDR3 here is CASSLMGQEYNEQFF. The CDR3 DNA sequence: TGTGCCAGCAGCTTAATGGGGCAGGAGTACAATGAGCAGTTCTTC.

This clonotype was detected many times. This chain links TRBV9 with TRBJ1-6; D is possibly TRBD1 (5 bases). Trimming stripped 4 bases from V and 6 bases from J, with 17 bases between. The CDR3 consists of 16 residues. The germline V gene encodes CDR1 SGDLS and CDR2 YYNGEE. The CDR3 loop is CASSTSSGILNSPLHF. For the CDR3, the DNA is TGTGCCAGCAGCACCTCCTCAGGGATTCTTAATTCACCCCTCCACTTT.